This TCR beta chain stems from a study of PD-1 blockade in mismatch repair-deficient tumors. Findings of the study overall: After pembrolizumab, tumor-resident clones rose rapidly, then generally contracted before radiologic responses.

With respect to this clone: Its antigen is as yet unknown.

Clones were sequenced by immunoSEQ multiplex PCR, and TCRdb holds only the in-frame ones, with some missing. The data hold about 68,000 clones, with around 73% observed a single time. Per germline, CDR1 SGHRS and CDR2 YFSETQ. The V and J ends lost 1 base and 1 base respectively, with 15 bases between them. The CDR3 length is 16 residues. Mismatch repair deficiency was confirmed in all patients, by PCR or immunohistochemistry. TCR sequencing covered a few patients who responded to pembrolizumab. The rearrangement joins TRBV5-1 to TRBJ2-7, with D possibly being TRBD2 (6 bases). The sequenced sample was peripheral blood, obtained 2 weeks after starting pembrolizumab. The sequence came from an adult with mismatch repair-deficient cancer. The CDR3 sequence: CASSLFSRGTSYEQYF. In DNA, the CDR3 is TGCGCCAGCAGCTTGTTTAGTCGAGGGACTTCCTACGAGCAGTACTTC.